This T cell receptor beta chain was sequenced for a study of blood T cells in healthy people across ages. Every donor provided roughly 10 milliliters of peripheral blood. The CDR3 spans 15 residues. Per the germline V gene, CDR1 is SGHTA and CDR2 is FQGNSA. Trimming took off 1 base at V and 3 bases at J, with 13 bases between the two ends. Overall study findings and caveats: Donor CMV status was unknown, possibly confounding expanded clonotype changes. Per million T cells, the diversity of TCR beta decreased roughly linearly as age advanced.

A second PCR, run for about 7 to 11 cycles, used a sample-barcoded 5' primer plus a J-beta primer mix. Researchers report that a template-switch adaptor with 12 random nucleotides tagged each cDNA molecule. One entry per CDR3 protein results from TCRdb running MiXCR on the 5' RACE reads. The sample shows around 1,900,000 distinct CDR3 sequences, around 42% of them seen only once. Concerning this clonotype itself: What it binds is unknown.

This chain connects TRBV7-2 to TRBJ2-7; D is undetermined. Sequencing was carried out using blood. This TCR came from a human donor in good health. CDR3 nucleotides: TGTGCCAGCAGCTTAGATGTTCAGAGCTACTACGAGCAGTACTTC. Its protein product is CASSLDVQSYYEQYF.